A single sample gave rise to the 27 T cell receptor beta chains below, sequenced in a study of OX40 agonist ivuxolimab in advanced cancers. Libraries were prepared by immunoSEQ multiplex PCR; TCRdb keeps only in-frame clonotypes and omits some of them. Of 70,000 to 95,000 clones detected, 80% to 95% appear once; the ten largest clones hold around 0.33%. Sequencing was performed on CD4+ or CD8+ T cells sorted from blood, taken in a trial of the OX40 agonist ivuxolimab. The receptors derive from an adult with an advanced solid tumor such as melanoma, head and neck, liver or kidney cancer.

This chain uses TRBV19 with TRBJ2-7; D gene ambiguous. V was shortened by 1 base and J by 3 bases, with 4 bases between the two germline ends. Germline assignment: CDR1 LNHDA and CDR2 SQIVND (reference sequence). This CDR3 has 12 amino acids. The CDR3 DNA reads TGTGCCAGTAGTATAGTGGGCTACGAGCAGTACTTC. Its protein product is CASSIVGYEQYF.

This chain connects TRBV5-1 to TRBJ1-6; perhaps TRBD1 as D (6 bases). Germline CDR1 and CDR2: SGHRS and YFSETQ. The CDR3 covers 17 residues. V was shortened by 0 bases and J by 9 bases, with 19 bases between the two germline ends. CDR3 bases: TGCGCCAGCAGCTTGGGTCCGACAGGCCTCGGGGTTTCACCCCTCCACTTT. Translating gives CASSLGPTGLGVSPLHF.

The chain recombines TRBV19 with TRBJ1-2; D gene uncertain. Germline V gene sequence: CDR1 LNHDA, CDR2 SQIVND (reference sequence). The V end lost 4 bases, the J end lost 6 bases, and 15 bases lay between the germline ends. The CDR3 covers 14 residues. CDR3 in amino acids: CASSNGPARDGYTF. The CDR3 bases are TGTGCCAGTAGTAACGGACCCGCCCGGGATGGCTACACCTTC.

A remark on this clone: Distinct nucleotide sequences in the sample also encode this CDR3. The J gene is TRBJ1-2, the V gene TRBV7-2, with 7 bases aligning to TRBD1. CDR1 and CDR2 from the germline V gene are SGHTA and FQGNSA. The CDR3 extends over 14 amino acids. J gave up 0 bases and V 3 bases, and 1 base lay outside the gene matches. The CDR3 bases are TGTGCCAGCAGCTTCGACAGGGCTAACTATGGCTACACCTTC. It codes for CASSFDRANYGYTF. The full variable domain, completed using reference TRBV7-2 and TRBJ1-2, is GAGVSQSPSNKVTEKGKDVELRCDPISGHTALYWYRQSLGQGLEFLIYFQGNSAPDKSGLPSDRFSAERTGGSVSTLTIQRTQQEDSAVYLCASSFDRANYGYTFGSGTRLTVV.

The V and J genes are TRBV30 and TRBJ1-5, with D maybe TRBD1 (6 bases). Germline V gene data show CDR1 as GTSNPN and CDR2 as SVGIG (reference sequence). The CDR3 has 14 residues. V lost 2 bases to trimming and J lost 3 bases, with 11 bases between them. This chain's CDR3 is CAWSFRGNNQPQHF. The CDR3 DNA reads as TGTGCCTGGAGTTTCAGGGGCAACAATCAGCCCCAGCATTTT.

This rearrangement joins TRBV27 to TRBJ1-5, with D hard to call. V was pared by 4 bases and J by 7 bases, with 8 bases between. Germline V gene data show CDR1 as MNHEY and CDR2 as SMNVEV (reference sequence). This CDR3 contains 12 residues. CDR3 in DNA: TGTGCCAGCAGTTCCGGAACGCAGCCCCAGCATTTT. Its protein product is CASSSGTQPQHF.

Concerning this clone: Distinct nucleotide sequences in the sample also encode this CDR3. The chain combines TRBV9 with TRBJ1-6, with 8 bases identical to TRBD1. Losses at the gene ends were 4 bases for V and 6 bases for J; bases not matched to a gene: 6. CDR3 length equals 15 residues. The V gene's germline CDR1 is SGDLS and CDR2 YYNGEE. The CDR3 protein is CASSLSDRGNSPLHF. The DNA of the CDR3 is TGTGCCAGCAGCCTTTCTGACAGGGGTAATTCACCCCTCCACTTT.

This chain's CDR3 is CASSSRFETQYF. Here the CDR3 DNA reads TGTGCCAGCAGCTCTAGGTTTGAGACCCAGTACTTC. V is TRBV14 and J is TRBJ2-5; D gene unclear. This CDR3 region has 12 residues. V was clipped by 5 bases and J by 5 bases, with 9 bases between them. CDR1 and CDR2 (germline): SGHDN, FVKESK.

This chain uses TRBV11-2 with TRBJ2-3; TRBD2 agrees at 7 bases. This CDR3 comprises 17 residues. The trim removed 4 bases at V and 6 bases at J, leaving 16 bases unmatched. Germline CDR1 is SGHAT and CDR2 is FQNNGV. The CDR3 DNA reads as TGTGCCAGCAGCTGGGCGACCCCGTTGGGAGGGTCCGATACGCAGTATTTT. As protein: CASSWATPLGGSDTQYF. Supplemented by reference TRBV11-2 and TRBJ2-3, the full variable domain reads EAGVAQSPRYKIIEKRQSVAFWCNPISGHATLYWYQQILGQGPKLLIQFQNNGVVDDSQLPKDRFSAERLKGVDSTLKIQPAKLEDSAVYLCASSWATPLGGSDTQYFGPGTRLTVL.

V usage is TRBV30 and J usage is TRBJ1-5; D is uncertain. CDR3 length: 14 amino acids. Germline-derived CDR1 and CDR2 are GTSNPN and SVGIG (reference sequence). Trimming removed 0 bases at V and 2 bases at J, with 8 bases between. The CDR3 sequence: CAWSVLEGNQPQHF. The CDR3 region has the DNA TGTGCCTGGAGTGTACTAGAGGGCAATCAGCCCCAGCATTTT.

J is TRBJ1-1 and V is TRBV7-9, with 7 bases fitting TRBD1. V trimming: 5 bases; J trimming: 5 bases; junction bases outside the gene matches: 11. The CDR3 runs to 15 residues. The germline gives CDR1 SEHNR, CDR2 FQNEAQ (reference sequence). The CDR3 DNA follows: TGTGCCAGCAGCCGAAACTCCGGGACAGTAACTGAAGCTTTCTTT. It is translated as CASSRNSGTVTEAFF.

The gene calls are TRBV5-1 and TRBJ1-6; the match to TRBD1 covers 9 bases. J was trimmed by 9 bases and V by 1 base; bases with no gene match: 17. Germline V gene lookup returns CDR1 SGHRS and CDR2 YFSETQ. The CDR3 loop spans 19 amino acids. The CDR3 DNA reads as TGCGCCAGCAGCTTGTTGGACAGGGGAAGCGGTGGAGTGGGTTCACCCCTCCACTTT. Translating gives CASSLLDRGSGGVGSPLHF.

This chain connects TRBV6-1 to TRBJ2-7; TRBD1 matches 9 bases. The length of the CDR3 is 17 residues. Germline CDR1 and CDR2: MNHNS and SASEGT. V lost 3 bases and J lost 2; bases outside the gene matches: 11. The CDR3 loop reads CASSDDPWTGVTYEQYV. Here the CDR3 DNA reads TGTGCCAGCAGTGACGACCCTTGGACAGGGGTAACCTACGAGCAGTACGTC.

The chain is built from TRBV6-1 and TRBJ1-4; maybe TRBD1 (5 bases). This CDR3 is built from 17 residues. V dropped 3 bases and J dropped 3 bases, with 17 bases sitting between them. The V gene's germline CDR1 is MNHNS and CDR2 SASEGT. DNA of the CDR3: TGTGCCAGCAGTGAGAACGAGAGGGGAAGAGCTAATGAAAAACTGTTTTTT. It yields the protein CASSENERGRANEKLFF.

The rearrangement uses TRBV29-1 and TRBJ2-3; TRBD1 matches at 9 bases. The CDR3 covers 15 residues. The V and J ends lost 3 bases and 3 bases, in that order; junction bases with no gene match: 7. Germline-derived CDR1 and CDR2 are SQVTM and ANQGSEA. CDR3 DNA: TGCAGCGTTGATGGCTCCGGGACAGGGACAGATACGCAGTATTTT. Protein sequence: CSVDGSGTGTDTQYF.

The V gene is TRBV18, the J gene TRBJ1-5, with D possibly matching TRBD1 (5 bases). Trimming removed 0 bases from V and 8 bases from J, with 5 bases in between. The germline CDR1 and CDR2 sequences are KGHSH and LQKENI. There are 12 residues in the CDR3. CDR3 loop: CASSPPGEPQHF. CDR3 in DNA: TGTGCCAGCTCACCACCGGGGGAGCCCCAGCATTTT.

The chain recombines TRBV15 with TRBJ1-4; D not certain. Germline V gene data show CDR1 as LNHNV and CDR2 as YYDKDF (reference sequence). The length of the CDR3 is 18 residues. V gave up 3 bases and J gave up 3 bases, with 20 bases separating them. The CDR3 region has the DNA TGTGCCACCAGCAGGAAGCCCGGGCCGCAAGTAGCTAATGAAAAACTGTTTTTT. This codes for CATSRKPGPQVANEKLFF.

The J gene is TRBJ1-3, the V gene TRBV6-5; no clear D. Trimming took off 2 bases at V and 2 bases at J, with 7 bases between the two ends. CDR1 MNHEY and CDR2 SVGAGI come from the germline V gene. This CDR3 is 14 amino acids long. CDR3 loop: CASSYGNTGNTIYF. DNA for the CDR3: TGTGCCAGCAGTTACGGGAATACTGGAAACACCATATATTTT.

About this clone: At one end, the junction sequence differs from germline, possibly due to a read error. The chain employs TRBV19 and TRBJ1-5; D possibly corresponds to TRBD1 (6 bases). Germline V gene data show CDR1 as LNHDA and CDR2 as SQIVND (reference sequence). The length of the CDR3 is 15 residues. The CDR3 protein is CAGSILGSGVQPQHF. As DNA, the CDR3 is TGTGCCGGTAGTATTTTGGGTTCAGGGGTTCAGCCCCAGCATTTT.

This clone came up once. This rearrangement joins TRBV5-5 to TRBJ2-1, with D perhaps matching TRBD2 (6 bases). The length of the CDR3 is 16 residues. Per the germline V gene, CDR1 is SGHKS and CDR2 is YYEKEE (reference sequence). V lost 4 bases, J lost 0 bases, and 14 bases lay in between. As DNA, the CDR3 is TGTGCCAGCAGCCCCTGGGGGGTAGGCTCCTACAATGAGCAGTTCTTC. Translated, it gives CASSPWGVGSYNEQFF. Using reference TRBV5-5 and TRBJ2-1 for the parts outside the CDR3, the full variable domain is DAGVTQSPTHLIKTRGQQVTLRCSPISGHKSVSWYQQVLGQGPQFIFQYYEKEERGRGNFPDRFSARQFPNYSSELNVNALLLGDSALYLCASSPWGVGSYNEQFFGPGTRLTVL.

This sequence joins TRBV7-9 and TRBJ1-4; tentatively, D is TRBD1 (5 bases). Trimming stripped 3 bases from V and 3 bases from J, with 14 bases between. Germline-derived CDR1 and CDR2 are SEHNR and FQNEAQ (reference sequence). The CDR3 runs 16 residues. The CDR3 loop is CASSLSGLWANEKLFF. CDR3 DNA: TGTGCCAGCAGCTTGTCGGGACTGTGGGCTAATGAAAAACTGTTTTTT.

J is TRBJ2-5 and V is TRBV4-1; maybe TRBD2 (6 bases). The CDR3 is 14 amino acids. Germline V gene lookup returns CDR1 MGHRA and CDR2 YSYEKL. Trimming took off 3 bases at V and 1 base at J, with 9 bases between the two ends. CDR3 loop: CASSQTSGQETQYF. The CDR3 coding sequence is TGCGCCAGCAGCCAGACTAGTGGCCAAGAGACCCAGTACTTC.

V is TRBV30 and J is TRBJ1-1, with D perhaps matching TRBD1 (5 bases). V dropped 8 bases and J dropped 4 bases, with 14 bases sitting between them. This CDR3 contains 12 residues. The V gene's germline CDR1 is GTSNPN and CDR2 SVGIG (reference sequence). The CDR3 DNA follows: TGTGCCAGCAGCCGGGGGGGCACTGAAGCTTTCTTT. It encodes CASSRGGTEAFF.

This rearrangement joins TRBV7-9 to TRBJ1-4, with D perhaps matching TRBD1 (6 bases). The V end was cut by 5 bases, the J end by 5 bases, with 18 bases between. Germline V gives CDR1 SEHNR, CDR2 FQNEAQ (reference sequence). The length of the CDR3 is 16 residues. The CDR3 is CASSRYLQGGNEKLFF. The CDR3 coding sequence is TGTGCCAGCAGCCGTTATTTACAGGGAGGGAATGAAAAACTGTTTTTT.

The chain couples TRBV5-1 to TRBJ2-5, with TRBD2 matching 12 bases. Germline loops: CDR1 SGHRS, CDR2 YFSETQ. Unmatched junction bases numbered 3, after V lost 2 bases and J lost 13 bases. The CDR3 extends over 12 amino acids. This CDR3 reads CASSLGLAGLYF. DNA of the CDR3: TGCGCCAGCAGCTTAGGACTAGCGGGGCTGTACTTC.

This chain joins TRBV5-1 and TRBJ2-5; perhaps TRBD2 as D (6 bases). This CDR3 is built from 15 residues. Germline V gene sequence: CDR1 SGHRS, CDR2 YFSETQ. V gave up 0 bases and J gave up 12 bases, with 21 bases separating them. The CDR3 sequence: CASSLADGVGGTKYF. For the CDR3, the DNA is TGCGCCAGCAGCTTGGCGGACGGCGTGGGGGGTACGAAGTACTTC.

V gene TRBV1 combines with J gene TRBJ2-1; the tabulated D call, TRBD2, remains unverified against the DNA. TRBV1 represents a pseudogene. The CDR3 runs to 14 residues. The CDR3 sequence is CTSSLGGLDNEQFF. The CDR3 DNA is TGCACCAGCAGCCTCGGGGGGCTTGACAATGAGCAGTTCTTC.